The present T cell receptor (beta chain) was sequenced within a study of control samples from healthy donors and cancer patients. The CDR3 extends over 17 amino acids. In germline, CDR1 is KGHSH, CDR2 LQKENI. Trimming took 2 bases from V and 2 from J; bases not matched to a gene: 9. The table came from immunoSEQ multiplex PCR; TCRdb's copy has only in-frame clones and leaves some out. The table shows some 410,000 clones, with 80% to 95% occurring only once. Sequenced: PBMCs. The sequence was collected from a middle-aged man with head and neck cancer. J is TRBJ1-3 and V is TRBV18; 7 bases fit TRBD1. The CDR3 is CASSPSRTGAAGNTIYF. In nucleotides, the CDR3 is TGTGCCAGCTCACCAAGTCGAACAGGGGCTGCTGGAAACACCATATATTTT.